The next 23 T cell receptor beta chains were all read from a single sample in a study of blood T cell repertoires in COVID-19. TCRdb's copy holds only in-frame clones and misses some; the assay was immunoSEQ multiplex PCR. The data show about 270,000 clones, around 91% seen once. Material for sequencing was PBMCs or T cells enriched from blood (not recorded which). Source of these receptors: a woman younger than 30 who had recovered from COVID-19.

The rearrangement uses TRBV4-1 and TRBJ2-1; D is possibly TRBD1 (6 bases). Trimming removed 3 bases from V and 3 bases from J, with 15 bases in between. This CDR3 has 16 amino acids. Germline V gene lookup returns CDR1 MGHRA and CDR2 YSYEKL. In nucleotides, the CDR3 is TGCGCCAGCAGCCACCCTCCACAGGGATTCTACAATGAGCAGTTCTTC. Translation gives CASSHPPQGFYNEQFF.

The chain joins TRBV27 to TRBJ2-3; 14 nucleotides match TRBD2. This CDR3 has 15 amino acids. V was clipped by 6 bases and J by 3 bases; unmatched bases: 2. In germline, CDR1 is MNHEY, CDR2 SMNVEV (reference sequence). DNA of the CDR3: TGTGCCAGCAGAAGACTAGCGGGGGGGACAGATACGCAGTATTTT. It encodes CASRRLAGGTDTQYF.

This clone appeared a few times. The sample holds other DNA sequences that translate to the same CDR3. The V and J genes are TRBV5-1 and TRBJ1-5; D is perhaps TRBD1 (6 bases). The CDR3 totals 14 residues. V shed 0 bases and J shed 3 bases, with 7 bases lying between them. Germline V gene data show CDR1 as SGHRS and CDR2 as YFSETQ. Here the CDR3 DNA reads TGCGCCAGCAGCTTGGCAGGGGTCAATCAGCCCCAGCATTTT. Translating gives CASSLAGVNQPQHF.

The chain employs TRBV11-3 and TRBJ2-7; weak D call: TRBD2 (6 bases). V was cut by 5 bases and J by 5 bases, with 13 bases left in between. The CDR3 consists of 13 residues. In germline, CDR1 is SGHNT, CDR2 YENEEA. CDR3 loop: CASSVTSFHEQYF. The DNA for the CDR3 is TGTGCCAGCAGCGTTACTAGCTTCCACGAGCAGTACTTC.

Written as DNA, the CDR3 is TGTGCCAGCAGCTTTCAGGCGTCCTACGAGCAGTACTTC. This sequence encodes CASSFQASYEQYF. V is TRBV5-4 and J is TRBJ2-7; D remains ambiguous. The CDR3 covers 13 residues. Germline loops: CDR1 SGHNT, CDR2 YYREEE (reference sequence). Between the trimmed V and J ends, which lost 2 bases and 1 base, there was a span of 7 bases.

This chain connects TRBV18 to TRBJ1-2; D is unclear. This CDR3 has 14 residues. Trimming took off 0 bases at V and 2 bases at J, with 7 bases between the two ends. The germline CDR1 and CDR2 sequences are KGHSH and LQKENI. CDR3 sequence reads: CASSPPAVNYGYTF. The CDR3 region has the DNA TGTGCCAGCTCACCACCGGCTGTGAACTATGGCTACACCTTC.

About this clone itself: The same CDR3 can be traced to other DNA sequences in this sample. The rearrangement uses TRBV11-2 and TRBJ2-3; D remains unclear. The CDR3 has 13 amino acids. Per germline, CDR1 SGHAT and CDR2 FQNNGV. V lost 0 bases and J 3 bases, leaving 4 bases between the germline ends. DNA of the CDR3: TGTGCCAGCAGCTTAGAGAGAACAGATACGCAGTATTTT. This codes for CASSLERTDTQYF.

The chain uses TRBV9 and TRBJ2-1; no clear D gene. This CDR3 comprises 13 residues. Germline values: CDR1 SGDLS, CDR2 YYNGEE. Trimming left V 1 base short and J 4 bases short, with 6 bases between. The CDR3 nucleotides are TGTGCCAGCAGCGTAAGACAATACAATGAGCAGTTCTTC. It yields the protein CASSVRQYNEQFF.

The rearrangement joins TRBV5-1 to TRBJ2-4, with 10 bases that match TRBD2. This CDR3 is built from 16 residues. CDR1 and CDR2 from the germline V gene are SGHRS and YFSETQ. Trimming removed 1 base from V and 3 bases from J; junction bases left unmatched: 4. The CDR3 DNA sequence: TGCGCCAGCAGCTTGCTAGCGGGGGTAGACAAAAACATTCAGTACTTC. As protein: CASSLLAGVDKNIQYF.

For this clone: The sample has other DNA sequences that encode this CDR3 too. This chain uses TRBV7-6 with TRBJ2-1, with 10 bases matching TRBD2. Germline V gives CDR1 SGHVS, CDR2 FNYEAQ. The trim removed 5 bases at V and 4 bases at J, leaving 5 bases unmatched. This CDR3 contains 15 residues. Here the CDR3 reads CASSPGTSVYNEQFF. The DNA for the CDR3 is TGTGCCAGCAGCCCTGGGACTAGCGTGTACAATGAGCAGTTCTTC.

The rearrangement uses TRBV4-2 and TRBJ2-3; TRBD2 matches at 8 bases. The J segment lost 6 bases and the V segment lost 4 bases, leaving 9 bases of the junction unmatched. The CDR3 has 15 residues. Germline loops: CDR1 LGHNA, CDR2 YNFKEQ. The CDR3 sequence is CASSPEAGVADTQYF. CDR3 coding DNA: TGTGCCAGCAGCCCGGAAGCGGGGGTTGCGGATACGCAGTATTTT.

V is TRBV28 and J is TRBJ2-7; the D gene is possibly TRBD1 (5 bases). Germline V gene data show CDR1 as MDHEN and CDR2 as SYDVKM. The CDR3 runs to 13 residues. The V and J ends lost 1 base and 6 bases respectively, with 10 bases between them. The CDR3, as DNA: TGTGCCAGCAGTTTATTGTCCCAGGGCGAGCAGTACTTC. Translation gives CASSLLSQGEQYF.

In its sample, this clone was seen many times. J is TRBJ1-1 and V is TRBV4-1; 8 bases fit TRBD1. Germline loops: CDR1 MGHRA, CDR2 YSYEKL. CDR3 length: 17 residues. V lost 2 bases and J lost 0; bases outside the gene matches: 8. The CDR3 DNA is TGCGCCAGCAGCCAAAACCCCTTGGGACAGGTGAACACTGAAGCTTTCTTT. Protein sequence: CASSQNPLGQVNTEAFF.

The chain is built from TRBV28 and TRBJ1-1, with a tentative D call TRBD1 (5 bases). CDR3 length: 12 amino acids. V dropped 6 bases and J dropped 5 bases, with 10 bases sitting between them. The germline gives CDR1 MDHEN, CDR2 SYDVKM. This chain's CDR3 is CASRTVLTEAFF. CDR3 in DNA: TGTGCCAGCAGGACAGTGTTGACTGAAGCTTTCTTT. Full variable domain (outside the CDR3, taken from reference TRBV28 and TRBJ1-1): DVKVTQSSRYLVKRTGEKVFLECVQDMDHENMFWYRQDPGLGLRLIYFSYDVKMKEKGDIPEGYSVSREKKERFSLILESASTNQTSMYLCASRTVLTEAFFGQGTRLTVV.

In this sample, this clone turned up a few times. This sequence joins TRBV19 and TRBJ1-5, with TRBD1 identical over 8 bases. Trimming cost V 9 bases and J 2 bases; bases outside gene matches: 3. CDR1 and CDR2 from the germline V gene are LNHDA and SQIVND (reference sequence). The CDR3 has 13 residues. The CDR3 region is CASRGRGNQPQHF. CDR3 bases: TGTGCCAGCAGGGGGCGAGGCAATCAGCCCCAGCATTTT.

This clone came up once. Written as DNA, the CDR3 is TGTGCCAGCAGTGAGGGACAGGCGGGGGAGCAGTACTTC. Its protein is CASSEGQAGEQYF. The chain carries TRBV6-1 and TRBJ2-7; 8 bases map to TRBD1. Germline lookup yields CDR1 MNHNS and CDR2 SASEGT. The CDR3 sequence is 13 residues long. The trim removed 3 bases at V and 7 bases at J, leaving 5 bases unmatched.

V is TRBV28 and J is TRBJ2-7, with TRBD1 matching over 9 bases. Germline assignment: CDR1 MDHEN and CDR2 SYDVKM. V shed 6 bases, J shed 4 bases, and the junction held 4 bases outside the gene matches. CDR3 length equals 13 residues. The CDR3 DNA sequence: TGTGCCAGCAGAGGACAGGGGAGATACGAGCAGTACTTC. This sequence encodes CASRGQGRYEQYF.

The CDR3 DNA reads TGCGCCACCCTAGGGGTTACTGAAGCTTTCTTT. Amino acids: CATLGVTEAFF. V usage is TRBV10-2 and J usage is TRBJ1-1; possibly TRBD1 for D (5 bases). Germline CDR1 and CDR2: WSHSY and SAAADI. The CDR3 has 11 amino acids. V lost 10 bases and J lost 5, with 11 bases in between.

The CDR3: CASSKLQGGNQPQHF. The DNA for the CDR3 is TGTGCCAGCAGCAAACTACAGGGGGGCAATCAGCCCCAGCATTTT. V gene TRBV28 combines with J gene TRBJ1-5; the match to TRBD1 covers 8 bases. The ends lost 6 bases at V and 2 bases at J; junction bases unmatched: 6. Germline CDR1 reads MDHEN; CDR2 reads SYDVKM. CDR3 size: 15 residues.

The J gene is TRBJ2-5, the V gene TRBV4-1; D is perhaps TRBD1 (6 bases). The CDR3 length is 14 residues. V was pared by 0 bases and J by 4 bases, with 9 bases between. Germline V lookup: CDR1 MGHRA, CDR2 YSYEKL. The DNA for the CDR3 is TGCGCCAGCAGCCAAGATTCAGGGGCAGAGACCCAGTACTTC. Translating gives CASSQDSGAETQYF.

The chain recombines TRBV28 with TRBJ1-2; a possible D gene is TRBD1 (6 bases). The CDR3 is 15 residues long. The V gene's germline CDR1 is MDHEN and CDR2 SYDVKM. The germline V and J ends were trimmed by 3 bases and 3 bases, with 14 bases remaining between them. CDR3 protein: CASSFPQGRDYGYTF. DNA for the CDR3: TGTGCCAGCAGTTTCCCCCAGGGGAGGGACTATGGCTACACCTTC.

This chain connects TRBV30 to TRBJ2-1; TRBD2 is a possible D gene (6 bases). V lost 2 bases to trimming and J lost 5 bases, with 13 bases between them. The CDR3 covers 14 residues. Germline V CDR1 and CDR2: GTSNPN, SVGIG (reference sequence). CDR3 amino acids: CAWSWGGPDNEQFF. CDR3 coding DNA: TGTGCCTGGAGTTGGGGAGGTCCAGACAATGAGCAGTTCTTC.

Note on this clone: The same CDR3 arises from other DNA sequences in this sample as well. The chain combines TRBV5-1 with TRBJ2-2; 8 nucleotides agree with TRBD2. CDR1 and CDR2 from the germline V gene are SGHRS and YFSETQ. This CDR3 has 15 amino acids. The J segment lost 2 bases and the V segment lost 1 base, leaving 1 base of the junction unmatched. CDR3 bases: TGCGCCAGCAGCTTGAGCGGGGGAAACACCGGGGAGCTGTTTTTT. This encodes CASSLSGGNTGELFF.